Given below is one TCR beta chain in context. These data belong to a study of blood T cell repertoires in COVID-19. Study at large: The analysed material was cDNA or gDNA that came from T cells, B-cell-depleted T cells, or PBMCs.

In the original processing: Amplification with reference gene primers provided the estimates of nucleated cell counts. The table came from immunoSEQ multiplex PCR; TCRdb's copy has only in-frame clones and leaves some out. That table is the source of V, J and clone size, and D and trimming were worked out from the DNA. The table has roughly 250,000 clones, around four fifths seen once. A COVID-19 case was met by exposed participants within 2 weeks before study entry. Looked up from germline, CDR1 is SGHNT and CDR2 is YYREEE (reference sequence). CDR3 length: 15 amino acids. J lost 0 bases, V lost 0 bases, and 3 bases had no gene match.

Sequencing used PBMCs or T cells enriched from blood (not recorded which). The chain is built from TRBV5-4 and TRBJ2-7; 7 nucleotides align to TRBD1. This clonotype was sampled from a woman aged 40-49 years who had been exposed to COVID-19. CDR3 sequence reads: CASSLGDRSSYEQYF. The CDR3 coding sequence is TGTGCCAGCAGCTTGGGGGACAGATCCTCCTACGAGCAGTACTTC.